These T cell receptor beta chains were read from a single sample in a study of cytomegalovirus exposure and HLA in healthy donors. Sequencing was performed with immunoSEQ multiplex PCR; in TCRdb, only in-frame clones are kept and a portion is missing. In the table there are some 99,000 clones, approximately 77% of which are singletons. The sequencing sample was made of PBMCs. These receptors were obtained from a female donor in good health and CMV-seronegative. Both conserved end residues are part of each CDR3. The D gene is left open where the match is weak. Not every row has a clone size; where given, it reads once, few, many or a size class.

j_call clone_size v_call d_call cdr3_aa cdr3_nt
TRBJ2-2 . TRBV6-5 . CASSDPGNTGELFF TGTGCCAGCAGTGACCCAGGGAACACCGGGGAGCTGTTTTTT
TRBJ2-7 . TRBV2 . CASRLRILAAEQYF TGTGCCAGCCGATTAAGAATCTTAGCAGCCGAGCAGTACTTC
TRBJ2-7 . TRBV9 . CASSVGLAASYEQYF TGTGCCAGCAGCGTAGGATTAGCGGCTTCCTACGAGCAGTACTTC
TRBJ2-2 . TRBV5-4 . CASSFGQSNTGELFF TGTGCCAGCAGCTTCGGACAGTCGAACACCGGGGAGCTGTTTTTT
TRBJ2-2 few TRBV11-3 TRBD2 CASSWVAGGEHGELFF TGTGCCAGCAGCTGGGTAGCGGGAGGGGAGCACGGGGAGCTGTTTTTT
TRBJ2-1 . TRBV4-1 . CASSQEGTSYNEQFF TGCGCCAGCAGCCAAGAAGGTACTAGTTACAATGAGCAGTTCTTC
TRBJ1-6 . TRBV6-6 . CATLQGSYNSPLHF TGTGCCACCTTACAGGGCTCCTATAATTCACCCCTCCACTTT
TRBJ2-5 . TRBV6-5 TRBD1 CASSPDRVGTQYF TGTGCCAGCAGTCCGGACAGGGTAGGGACCCAGTACTTC
TRBJ1-5 . TRBV6-1 TRBD1 CASSEGLGRGQTYSNQPQHF TGTGCCAGCAGTGAAGGTTTGGGCCGGGGACAGACATATAGCAATCAGCCCCAGCATTTT
TRBJ1-2 . TRBV7-2 . CASSLEPGVYGYGYTF TGTGCCAGCAGCTTAGAGCCAGGGGTGTATGGCTATGGCTACACCTTC
TRBJ2-3 . TRBV29-1 TRBD1 CSVRDRGHTDTQYF TGCAGCGTCCGGGACAGGGGGCATACAGATACGCAGTATTTT
TRBJ2-7 . TRBV7-9 TRBD2 CASSLGGSGLGFPYEQYF TGTGCCAGCAGCTTAGGAGGTAGCGGGTTGGGATTCCCCTACGAGCAGTACTTC
TRBJ1-2 . TRBV29-1 . CSVDFGAGYGYTF TGCAGCGTTGACTTTGGGGCTGGCTATGGCTACACCTTC
TRBJ2-2 . TRBV18 TRBD1 CASSPGQVLTGELFF TGTGCCAGCTCACCCGGACAGGTACTCACCGGGGAGCTGTTTTTT
TRBJ1-1 . TRBV7-9 TRBD1 CASSSFHPGQGNTEAFF TGTGCCAGCAGCTCTTTTCATCCGGGACAGGGCAACACTGAAGCTTTCTTT
TRBJ1-1 . TRBV7-9 . CASSRRGDTEAFF TGTGCCAGCAGCCGCCGGGGAGACACTGAAGCTTTCTTT
TRBJ2-2 . TRBV7-3 TRBD1 CASSQGQGHGELFF TGTGCCAGCAGCCAGGGACAGGGGCACGGGGAGCTGTTTTTT
TRBJ1-2 . TRBV6-6 . CASRPTETPNYGYTF TGTGCCAGCAGACCAACAGAAACCCCTAACTATGGCTACACCTTC
TRBJ2-1 . TRBV7-9 TRBD2 CSSSLKGVAGGGYEQFF TGTTCCAGCAGCTTAAAGGGGGTAGCGGGAGGGGGTTATGAGCAGTTCTTC
TRBJ2-1 few TRBV6-5 . CASSYSEGAGEQFF TGTGCCAGCAGTTACTCCGAAGGGGCAGGTGAGCAGTTCTTC
TRBJ1-5 . TRBV5-8 . CASSLGTFLRSNQPQHF TGTGCCAGCAGCCTAGGGACTTTCTTGAGGAGCAATCAGCCCCAGCATTTT
TRBJ2-7 medium-sized TRBV4-2 TRBD2 CASSQVLSGTSGTYEQYF TGTGCCAGCAGCCAAGTCCTCTCCGGGACTAGCGGTACCTACGAGCAGTACTTC
TRBJ2-1 . TRBV11-2 TRBD2 CASSLSWLAGVYGDNEQFF TGTGCCAGCAGCTTAAGCTGGCTAGCGGGAGTATATGGGGACAATGAGCAGTTCTTC
TRBJ2-7 . TRBV28 TRBD1 CASSFLDRPGYEQYF TGTGCCAGCAGTTTTTTGGACAGGCCGGGCTACGAGCAGTACTTC
TRBJ2-1 . TRBV10-2 TRBD2 CASSEAGTGGNEQFF TGCGCCAGCAGTGAAGCCGGGACGGGGGGCAATGAGCAGTTCTTC
TRBJ2-7 . TRBV30 . CAWTSREAYEQYF TGTGCCTGGACTAGCAGGGAGGCCTACGAGCAGTACTTC
TRBJ2-7 . TRBV25-1 TRBD1 CASSGAGQGHRGIYEQYF TGTGCCAGCAGTGGCGCTGGACAGGGGCATCGGGGGATATACGAGCAGTACTTC
TRBJ1-4 few TRBV21-1 . CAIQRGNPGHYEKLFF TGTGCCATCCAGCGCGGTAATCCGGGACACTACGAAAAACTGTTTTTT
TRBJ2-1 few TRBV10-1 TRBD2 CASSESPSGNEQFF TGCGCCAGCAGTGAGTCACCTAGCGGAAATGAGCAGTTCTTC
TRBJ2-5 . TRBV6-1 TRBD1 CASSLRGPGETQYF TGTGCCAGCAGTCTCAGGGGGCCAGGGGAGACCCAGTACTTC
TRBJ1-5 . TRBV6-4 . CASSVRIGQPQHF TGTGCCAGCAGTGTGAGGATCGGTCAGCCCCAGCATTTT
TRBJ2-2 few TRBV9 TRBD2 CASSSAGETGELFF TGTGCCAGCAGCTCAGCGGGAGAAACCGGGGAGCTGTTTTTT
TRBJ2-7 . TRBV29-1 TRBD2 CSVPGSSGAYEQYF TGCAGCGTTCCGGGGTCTAGCGGAGCCTACGAGCAGTACTTC
TRBJ2-1 . TRBV7-3 TRBD2 CASSLAGASYNEQFF TGTGCCAGCAGCTTAGCGGGAGCTTCCTACAATGAGCAGTTCTTC
TRBJ2-1 . TRBV4-2 TRBD2 CASSQDPGRVSYNEQFF TGTGCCAGCAGCCAAGATCCCGGGAGGGTCTCCTACAATGAGCAGTTCTTC
TRBJ2-3 . TRBV27 TRBD2 CASSLVLAGSTDTQYF TGTGCCAGCAGTTTAGTTTTAGCGGGGAGCACAGATACGCAGTATTTT
TRBJ2-7 . TRBV4-1 TRBD1 CASSQEGEGAREQYF TGCGCCAGCAGCCAAGAAGGAGAGGGGGCGCGCGAGCAGTACTTC
TRBJ2-2 . TRBV9 . CASSPQGRRETGELFF TGTGCCAGCAGTCCTCAGGGGCGAAGGGAAACCGGGGAGCTGTTTTTT
TRBJ2-1 . TRBV14 . CASSLSGLPGAVYNEQFF TGTGCCAGCAGCCTCAGTGGGCTCCCGGGAGCCGTTTACAATGAGCAGTTCTTC
TRBJ2-2 . TRBV2 TRBD2 CASSPPPGTRDTGELFF TGTGCCAGCAGCCCCCCGCCTGGGACTAGAGACACCGGGGAGCTGTTTTTT
TRBJ2-6 . TRBV6-1 TRBD1 CASSEQRQGALIGANVLTF TGTGCCAGCAGTGAACAAAGACAGGGGGCCTTGATAGGGGCCAACGTCCTGACTTTC
TRBJ1-3 . TRBV4-3 . CASSQVPGAGNTIYF TGCGCCAGCAGCCAAGTACCTGGAGCCGGAAACACCATATATTTT
TRBJ2-2 few TRBV4-3 . CASSQDSGAGELFF TGCGCCAGCAGCCAAGATAGCGGAGCCGGGGAGCTGTTTTTT
TRBJ1-3 . TRBV5-8 . CASSPRDNSGNTIYF TGTGCCAGCAGCCCCCGGGACAACTCTGGAAACACCATATATTTT
TRBJ1-1 . TRBV2 . CASEAQGIFPQDTEAFF TGTGCCAGCGAGGCGCAGGGGATCTTTCCTCAGGACACTGAAGCTTTCTTT
TRBJ1-2 . TRBV16 TRBD1 CASSSDRNYGYTF TGTGCCAGCTCGTCGGACAGGAACTATGGCTACACCTTC
TRBJ2-5 . TRBV7-9 TRBD1 CASSPRTGGETQYF TGTGCCAGCAGCCCAAGGACAGGAGGAGAGACCCAGTACTTC
TRBJ2-7 . TRBV6-5 . CASSYTTTSSYEQYF TGTGCCAGCAGTTACACGACTACGAGCTCCTACGAGCAGTACTTC
TRBJ1-2 few TRBV7-9 TRBD1 CASSFTGGVDGYTF TGTGCCAGCAGCTTTACAGGGGGCGTTGATGGCTACACCTTC
TRBJ2-3 . TRBV4-2 TRBD2 CASSPSSGGLPDTQYF TGTGCCAGCAGCCCCAGTTCGGGAGGGTTGCCAGATACGCAGTATTTT
TRBJ1-6 . TRBV28 TRBD1 CASRGGEDRVNSPLHF TGTGCCAGCAGGGGCGGTGAGGACAGGGTTAATTCACCCCTCCACTTT
TRBJ1-1 once TRBV28 . CASSLVLAVNTEAFF TGTGCCAGCAGTTTAGTCTTGGCCGTGAACACTGAAGCTTTCTTT